Listed below are T cell receptor beta chains from one sample, sequenced in a study of shared clonotypes between healthy human individuals. TCRdb's table, derived via immunoSEQ multiplex PCR, lists solely in-frame clones and lacks some. The repertoire holds more than 550,000 clones, about 90% seen once, with around a third in the top ten. What was sequenced was memory CD8+ T cells from PBMCs. The source of these receptors is a man aged 18 to 35 in good health. Some clones in this sample may be carry-over from other donors' samples. CDR3s include the opening cysteine and the closing phenylalanine or tryptophan. D genes are given only for firm matches.

>TRBJ1-3|TRBV28|-
CASRENSGNTIYF
>TRBJ2-7|TRBV11-2|TRBD2
CASSAKLAGGSYEQYF
>TRBJ2-7|TRBV7-2|TRBD2
CASSLVAGAYEQYF
>TRBJ2-5|TRBV27|-
CASSLSGQETQYF
>TRBJ1-4|TRBV25-1|-
CASSGTNEKLFF
>TRBJ2-1|TRBV27|-
CASTLGGGSYNEQFF
>TRBJ2-7|TRBV21-1|-
CASSRGPSSYEQYF
>TRBJ2-5|TRBV25-1|TRBD2
CASRELAGDETQYF
>TRBJ2-3|TRBV7-9|-
CASSLGIWYVTDTQYF
>-|TRBV5-4|-
CASTLTGPGAGEQYF
>TRBJ2-3|TRBV21-1|-
CASILWGEAAGTDTQYF
>TRBJ2-7|TRBV28|TRBD1
CASRGTGGSYEQYF
>TRBJ2-1|TRBV27|TRBD2
CASSLSAGWNEQFF
>TRBJ2-7|TRBV7-6|-
CASSLGASENYEQYF
>TRBJ2-5|TRBV21-1|-
CASSPALSKVPKTQYF
>TRBJ2-7|TRBV6-5|-
CASSYAESYEQYF
>TRBJ2-7|TRBV28|-
CASSLSRRDEQYF
>TRBJ2-1|TRBV7-9|TRBD2
CASSLGGPGLAVYNEQFF
>TRBJ2-7|TRBV28|TRBD1
CASRDRGSYEQYF
>TRBJ2-5|TRBV10-2|TRBD1
CASSRDRWETQYF
>TRBJ2-7|TRBV29-1|-
CSVGGGDRVYEQYF
>TRBJ2-7|TRBV27|-
CAAGAGEQYF
>TRBJ2-1|TRBV28|-
CASSLLVQSNEQFF
>TRBJ2-3|TRBV28|-
CASSRDFYTDTQYF
>TRBJ2-5|TRBV30|-
CAWTATSGTAAMEQYF